These 25 T cell receptor beta chains came from one sample sequenced in a study of cytomegalovirus exposure and HLA in healthy donors. PCR amplification relied on 60 Vbeta primers (plus 13 Jbeta primers). TCRdb's table, derived via immunoSEQ multiplex PCR, lists solely in-frame clones and lacks some. This table has about 140,000 clones, around 83% appearing once. What was sequenced was PBMCs. These receptors all come from a male donor in good health and CMV-seropositive.

The chain has TRBV28 and TRBJ1-4; TRBD1 matches 8 bases. With 4 bases clipped from V and 0 bases from J, the junction kept 7 bases outside the gene matches. The CDR3 extends over 17 amino acids. The germline V gene has CDR1 MDHEN and CDR2 SYDVKM. As DNA, the CDR3 is TGTGCCAGCAGTTCCTACAGGGGGGCCGCAACTAATGAAAAACTGTTTTTT. Protein: CASSSYRGAATNEKLFF.

J is TRBJ1-2 and V is TRBV7-8, with D possibly being TRBD1 (5 bases). V gave up 4 bases and J gave up 2 bases, with 26 bases separating them. This CDR3 has 19 residues. Germline V gives CDR1 SGHVS, CDR2 FQNEAQ. CDR3 in DNA: TGTGCCAGCAGCTACACTAATCTATTCGGGGGGAGACGCAACTATGGCTACACCTTC. Its translation is CASSYTNLFGGRRNYGYTF.

This clone appeared a few times. The rearrangement links TRBV4-3 to TRBJ2-6; 8 bases are shared with TRBD1. The CDR3 totals 18 residues. V shed 0 bases and J 1 base; nucleotides not matched to a gene: 5. The germline CDR1 and CDR2 sequences are LGHNA and YSLEER. This CDR3 reads CASSQERRTGSGANVLTF. For the CDR3, the DNA is TGCGCCAGCAGCCAAGAACGTAGGACAGGGTCTGGGGCCAACGTCCTGACTTTC.

The V call is TRBV27, the J call TRBJ2-1; 10 nucleotides align to TRBD2. Trimming cost V 4 bases and J 8 bases; bases outside gene matches: 8. Looked up from germline, CDR1 is MNHEY and CDR2 is SMNVEV (reference sequence). This CDR3 is 15 amino acids long. CDR3 protein: CASSWSGRAFYEQFF. The CDR3 DNA reads TGTGCCAGCAGTTGGAGCGGGAGGGCCTTTTATGAGCAGTTCTTC.

The chain carries TRBV19 and TRBJ2-1, with 8 bases aligning to TRBD2. Germline loops: CDR1 LNHDA, CDR2 SQIVND (reference sequence). Trimming cost V 6 bases and J 5 bases; bases outside gene matches: 9. This CDR3 has 15 residues. The CDR3 region is CASRPGTRGNNEQFF. The CDR3 nucleotides are TGTGCCAGTAGGCCCGGGACTAGGGGAAACAATGAGCAGTTCTTC. Full variable domain (outside the CDR3, taken from reference TRBV19 and TRBJ2-1): DGGITQSPKYLFRKEGQNVTLSCEQNLNHDAMYWYRQDPGQGLRLIYYSQIVNDFQKGDIAEGYSVSREKKESFPLTVTSAQKNPTAFYLCASRPGTRGNNEQFFGPGTRLTVL.

The rearrangement joins TRBV9 to TRBJ1-1; no clear D. Germline CDR1 and CDR2: SGDLS and YYNGEE. With 0 bases removed from V and 1 base from J, the gap between germline ends came to 10 bases. The CDR3 runs to 15 residues. CDR3 protein: CASSVGLQPNTEAFF. The DNA of the CDR3 is TGTGCCAGCAGCGTAGGTTTACAGCCGAACACTGAAGCTTTCTTT.

The chain couples TRBV6-5 to TRBJ1-1; D might be TRBD1 (6 bases). This CDR3 region has 15 residues. CDR1 and CDR2 (germline): MNHEY, SVGAGI. Trimming removed 7 bases at V and 11 bases at J, with 26 bases between. The DNA for the CDR3 is TGTGCCAGCAAGGTTCGGACAGATGTACTCTGGACGGCTTTCTTT. It specifies CASKVRTDVLWTAFF.

Regarding this clone: The sample carries other DNA sequences with the same CDR3. J is TRBJ2-7 and V is TRBV9; TRBD2 is a possible D gene (6 bases). The CDR3 covers 13 residues. Per the germline V gene, CDR1 is SGDLS and CDR2 is YYNGEE. Trimming pared 0 bases from V and 7 bases from J, leaving 11 bases between. The CDR3 region has the DNA TGTGCCAGCAGCGTAGGTGGAGGGACGGAGCAGTACTTC. Translating it yields CASSVGGGTEQYF.

The J gene is TRBJ2-3, the V gene TRBV9; 16 bases line up with TRBD2. The CDR3 runs 19 residues. Germline V lookup: CDR1 SGDLS, CDR2 YYNGEE. Trimming at V came to 0 bases and at J to 3 bases, leaving 7 bases not matched to a gene. The CDR3 coding sequence is TGTGCCAGCAGCGTAGGGCCGGGACTAGCGGGAGGGAGTACAGATACGCAGTATTTT. Translation gives CASSVGPGLAGGSTDTQYF.

The chain joins TRBV7-9 to TRBJ1-4; 7 bases align to TRBD1. Trimming removed 5 bases from V and 0 bases from J; junction bases left unmatched: 6. The germline CDR1 and CDR2 sequences are SEHNR and FQNEAQ (reference sequence). This CDR3 contains 16 residues. CDR3: CASSLTGQPTNEKLFF. In DNA, the CDR3 is TGTGCCAGCAGCCTCACGGGACAGCCAACTAATGAAAAACTGTTTTTT.

The genes are TRBV18 and TRBJ2-5; perhaps TRBD2 as D (5 bases). Matching the DNA end better, TRBJ2-7 makes the J call doubtful. The CDR3 length is 13 residues. From germline, CDR1 is KGHSH and CDR2 LQKENI. The CDR3 DNA reads as TGTGCCAGCTCACCCACCGCGGGTTACGAGCAGTACTTC. As protein: CASSPTAGYEQYF.

The chain links TRBV2 to TRBJ1-2, with 7 bases aligning to TRBD1. Germline V gene data show CDR1 as SNHLY and CDR2 as FYNNEI. V was clipped by 7 bases and J by 3 bases; unmatched bases: 5. The CDR3 loop spans 13 amino acids. DNA of the CDR3: TGTGCCAGCATGACAGGGTCCGACTATGGCTACACCTTC. Protein sequence: CASMTGSDYGYTF.

This chain connects TRBV27 to TRBJ2-6; no clear D gene. The CDR3 is 15 amino acids. Trimming took off 1 base at V and 2 bases at J, with 6 bases between the two ends. Germline V lookup: CDR1 MNHEY, CDR2 SMNVEV (reference sequence). CDR3 sequence reads: CASSLYLAGANVLTF. The CDR3 DNA follows: TGTGCCAGCAGTTTATACCTAGCTGGGGCCAACGTCCTGACTTTC.

CDR3 bases: TGTGCCAGCAGGGGGAGGGGACAGGATGGATCACCCCTCCACTTT. Amino acid sequence: CASRGRGQDGSPLHF. V is TRBV2 and J is TRBJ1-6; 8 bases align to TRBD1. V shed 6 bases, J shed 10 bases, and the junction held 11 bases outside the gene matches. The CDR3 is 15 residues long. Germline CDR1 is SNHLY and CDR2 is FYNNEI.

The chain links TRBV7-8 to TRBJ2-1, with TRBD1 matching 7 bases. The CDR3 length is 15 residues. Germline V gene sequence: CDR1 SGHVS, CDR2 FQNEAQ. With V trimmed by 6 bases and J by 8 bases, 13 bases remained unmatched. The CDR3, as DNA: TGTGCCAGCAGACGCACCCCCGACAGGGATGATGAGCAGTTCTTC. Protein product: CASRRTPDRDDEQFF.

Only a few counts were recorded for this clone. The chain employs TRBV7-2 and TRBJ2-7, with 8 bases aligning to TRBD2. The CDR3 runs to 14 residues. Unmatched junction bases numbered 5, after V lost 3 bases and J lost 4 bases. The germline V gene encodes CDR1 SGHTA and CDR2 FQGNSA. Here the CDR3 DNA reads TGTGCCAGCAGCTTCGCGCGGGGGGCGTACGAGCAGTACTTC. Amino acids: CASSFARGAYEQYF.

This clone was observed a few times. The gene calls are TRBV5-4 and TRBJ1-1, with D unclear. The CDR3 sequence is 15 residues long. From germline, CDR1 is SGHNT and CDR2 YYREEE (reference sequence). The V gene lost 2 bases and the J gene lost 4 bases, with 15 bases spanning the gap. CDR3 bases: TGTGCCAGCAGCTTTGACACGGAAAAACGCACTGAAGCTTTCTTT. Translated, it gives CASSFDTEKRTEAFF.

This clone was picked up one time. The chain has TRBV7-9 and TRBJ2-1; D ambiguous. The CDR3 is 13 amino acids. The V gene lost 1 base and the J gene lost 5 bases, with 6 bases spanning the gap. CDR1 and CDR2 from the germline V gene are SEHNR and FQNEAQ (reference sequence). The CDR3 bases are TGTGCCAGCAGCTTAGTAGCTAACAATGAGCAGTTCTTC. Its protein product is CASSLVANNEQFF.

The CDR3 protein is CASKNNRDSSYEQYF. DNA of the CDR3: TGTGCCAGCAAAAACAACCGGGACAGTTCCTACGAGCAGTACTTC. This rearrangement joins TRBV6-5 to TRBJ2-5; 7 positions match TRBD1. The J call may be incorrect, as the DNA end agrees better with TRBJ2-7. The CDR3 is 15 residues long. CDR1 is MNHEY and CDR2 is SVGAGI in the germline V gene.

With respect to this clone: Other DNA sequences in this sample translate to the same CDR3. This chain's CDR3 is CAWSGLAGYNEQFF. The CDR3 coding sequence is TGTGCCTGGAGTGGTCTAGCGGGTTACAATGAGCAGTTCTTC. The genes are TRBV30 and TRBJ2-1, with TRBD2 matching over 8 bases. V lost 1 base, J lost 4 bases, and 3 bases stayed unmatched. There are 14 residues in the CDR3. Per germline, CDR1 GTSNPN and CDR2 SVGIG (reference sequence).

The CDR3 DNA sequence: TGCGCCAGCAGCATAACAGGGGACCCCTACAATGAGCAGTTCTTC. Translating it yields CASSITGDPYNEQFF. The chain joins TRBV5-1 to TRBJ2-1, with 7 bases fitting TRBD1. The CDR3 runs 15 residues. V gave up 4 bases and J gave up 2 bases; unmatched junction bases: 6. Germline-derived CDR1 and CDR2 are SGHRS and YFSETQ.

CDR3 nucleotide sequence: TGTGCCAGCAGCTTACGCGGGGAGTCGACTATGAGGTCGGACGAGCAGTACTTC. Encoded protein: CASSLRGESTMRSDEQYF. The chain has TRBV11-2 and TRBJ2-7; D might be TRBD2 (6 bases). The CDR3 sequence is 18 residues long. The V gene lost 2 bases and the J gene lost 5 bases, with 25 bases spanning the gap. In germline, CDR1 is SGHAT, CDR2 FQNNGV.

The chain employs TRBV28 and TRBJ1-2; D call uncertain. The germline CDR1 and CDR2 sequences are MDHEN and SYDVKM. The CDR3 runs to 12 residues. The V gene lost 5 bases and the J gene lost 4 bases, with 8 bases spanning the gap. This chain's CDR3 is CASSPRGYGYTF. For the CDR3, the DNA is TGTGCCAGCAGTCCCCGGGGCTATGGCTACACCTTC.

This clone has a handful of counts. This chain connects TRBV19 to TRBJ2-5; D possibly corresponds to TRBD2 (5 bases). V lost 1 base and J lost 4, with 16 bases in between. Germline V gene lookup returns CDR1 LNHDA and CDR2 SQIVND (reference sequence). The CDR3 runs to 16 residues. CDR3 sequence (DNA): TGTGCCAGTAGTATAGGTGGCTCTCACGGGGTAGAGACCCAGTACTTC. It is translated as CASSIGGSHGVETQYF.

A word on this clone: In the same sample, other DNA sequences code for this CDR3. The chain combines TRBV5-4 with TRBJ2-7; TRBD1 aligns across 8 bases. From germline, CDR1 is SGHNT and CDR2 YYREEE (reference sequence). There are 13 residues in the CDR3. V shed 5 bases and J 12 bases; nucleotides not matched to a gene: 13. CDR3 sequence reads: CASSPQGVPEWYF. The CDR3, as DNA: TGTGCCAGCAGTCCACAGGGGGTGCCTGAATGGTACTTC.